This T cell receptor beta chain was profiled in a study of beta chain features in type 1 diabetes. Study-level background: What patients shared with healthy donors was a similar profile of age, gender and cell yields. Overall study findings and caveats: Shorter TCRB CDR3s, moderately but significantly so, marked every one of the four CD4+ subsets in Type 1 diabetes patients. Patients' naive, central memory and regulatory TCRB repertoires appeared more alike than those of healthy donors. HLA influence on TCRB rearrangement stayed unresolved here.

The entirety of the isolated RNA underwent reverse transcription, so expressed TCRB transcripts were sequenced. The table came from immunoSEQ multiplex PCR; TCRdb's copy has only in-frame clones and leaves some out. Seen here are about 660,000 clones, over 11% observed once, and the top ten hold 0.03% to 0.045%. To note about this clone: No antigen is known for it.

CD45RO/CCR7/CD25/CD127/CD95/CD27 sorting isolated CD4+ naive, central memory, regulatory and stem cell-like memory cells. Sequencing used naive CD4+ T cells from blood. The TCR comes from a man aged 18 to 30 with type 1 diabetes.

The CDR3 here is CASSHRGADYGYTF. For the CDR3, the DNA is TGTGCCAGCAGCCACCGCGGGGCCGACTATGGCTACACCTTC. The chain joins TRBV5-4 to TRBJ1-2, with D possibly being TRBD1 (5 bases). The CDR3 spans 14 residues. Trimming cost V 4 bases and J 3 bases, with 13 bases left between them. Germline V gives CDR1 SGHNT, CDR2 YYREEE (reference sequence).